This entry is about one T cell receptor beta chain. This clone was detected only a few times. This clone's antigen is unknown. Per-nucleotide qualities are absent, and no much larger clonotype sits a single base away. Taken from the germline V gene, the CDR1 and CDR2 loops are MNHEY and SVGAGI. V loses 2 bases of germline sequence and J loses 2 bases, and the interval between the two ends is 11 bases. Its CDR3 holds 15 amino acids, cysteine through phenylalanine. The DNA shown is the 45-base CDR3, in frame from base 1. The entry originates in a study of cytomegalovirus exposure and HLA in healthy donors (dated by TCRdb to 2016 to 2017). With regard to the full study: An earlier analysis of roughly 500 of the donors reported 250 to 300 Gb of sequence data and around 100 million unique TCR beta sequences obtained from approximately 180 million T cells. The study used immunosequencing to profile the T cell repertoires of 600 to 850 subjects and linked those repertoires to cytomegalovirus serostatus. High-throughput TCR immunosequencing, statistical association of individual TCRs with disease status, and machine learning were combined to predict cytomegalovirus infection status. Besides the first cohort of more than 650 subjects, a separate validation cohort made up of about 120 different subjects was used. On average, roughly 200,000 unique TCR beta nucleotide sequences were sequenced per donor among about 400 genotyped donors of the cohort, with roughly 19% of those sequences being non-productive. Both class I and class II loci were covered by HLA typing, at four-digit resolution. The study aimed to test whether signatures of past pathogen exposure could be identified by cataloging public T cell receptors. In an earlier analysis of 500 to 650 of the donors, high-throughput TCR beta sequencing was used to judge whether each TCR beta V gene segment behaved as functional or pseudogenic. Every repertoire in the discovery cohort had been generated on one and the same sequencing platform. Typing coverage differed by locus: A, B, C, DRB1 and DQB1 were typed in about 620-640 donors, DQA1 in roughly 510, DPA1 in some 610, and DPB1 in roughly 470. Donor age, sex, ethnicity and CMV serostatus were compiled together with the repertoire data. A later analysis re-examined previously published TCR beta repertoires from 600 to 700 donors and added high-resolution HLA genotyping to investigate patterns of TCR occurrence. Because of strong linkage in the cohort, four or five DR-DQ haplotypes were treated as single units for association and clustering. Of the roughly 430 genotyped donors, roughly 80% fell in the genetic ancestry cluster associated with self-reported Caucasian donors. An early release covering just under 650 HLA-typed donors comprised roughly 300 gigabases of sequencing data and around 80 million unique TCR sequences. The later analysis used no new phenotypic data to find candidate immune exposures, relying instead on TCR beta sequences and their occurrence across donors. In a later genetic analysis, genome-wide SNP genotypes for about three fifths of the roughly 670 donors were used, and that subset was treated as a discovery cohort.

The cohort consisted of 600 or so healthy bone marrow donors. At the time of sampling, every cohort member was nominally healthy, though immune exposures that went unrecorded were likely present. The donor was CMV seronegative and was included in the group of several hundred seronegative cohort members. Each donor provided a peripheral blood sample, and peripheral blood mononuclear cells were used for TCR beta sequencing. Genomic DNA was extracted from the blood cell samples with the Qiagen DNeasy Blood Extraction Kit. Study-level results and caveats: CMV serostatus was the only immune exposure information available for the cohort. An association between a missense DCLRE1C variant and V-gene and J-gene trimming of TCR beta chains was found in a later genetic analysis and replicated in an independent cohort. Assigning TCR associations to individual alleles was difficult when HLA alleles, especially DR and DQ, strongly co-occurred. According to a later genetic analysis, donors in an Asian-associated ancestry cluster had fewer N-insertions in productive TCRs than the approximately 650-donor mean. This cohort had only TCR beta chains sequenced, and the lack of alpha or paired-chain data limited which features could be detected. In a later analysis, HLA-associated TCR beta chains were found to be more clonally expanded and to have lower generation probabilities than equally common non-associated chains. A further reported finding was that TCR beta sequences accurately predicted the HLA-A and HLA-B alleles for most subjects in the first cohort. Cytomegalovirus status was reported to be diagnosed by the classifier with high specificity and sensitivity in both the original and validation cohorts. The study gave a list of 150 to 200 TCR beta chains associated with cytomegalovirus. A few of the identified cytomegalovirus-associated TCR beta chains were confirmed in vitro to be specific for cytomegalovirus antigens. In a later analysis, around 15,000 TCR beta sequences were associated with specific HLA alleles at a false discovery rate of 0.05. Roughly uniform sequencing depth across donors was assumed in presence/absence analyses, although this assumption may not hold. The sequencing pipeline was judged likely to have produced a cluster of highly shared sequence variants as a technical artifact. Most TCR sequences were observed very rarely across donors, whereas some public TCRs were present in many individuals. In an earlier analysis of around 600 of the donors, most TCR beta V segments were observed in productive rearrangements about 90% or about 30% of the time, broadly matching IMGT annotations. It was suggested by the authors that the approach could potentially be generalized to other disease states and immunological phenotypes. A later analysis found that most CMV-associated TCR beta chains appeared HLA-restricted, with HLA associations seemingly driven largely by CMV exposure. In a later analysis, TCR association rates were found to vary across HLA loci, with the most associated TCRs seen for DRB1 alleles and the fewest for HLA-C alleles. Because HLA typing was missing for some donors at each locus, association tests included only the typed subset. Linkage disequilibrium might explain the correlated functional status among segregating V segments, but an unknown experimental factor could not be excluded. Some IMGT-functional V segments, including TRBV6-2 and TRBV6-3, could not be distinguished by the 87-base-pair reads and were therefore excluded. Approximately 16 rarely observed V segments, including chromosome 9 orphons, were excluded from the earlier analysis of about 600 of the donors because counts were too low. In a later analysis, several top co-occurrence clusters were reported to appear linked to parvovirus B19, influenza, CMV and Epstein-Barr virus.

Receptors were amplified or captured by the immunoSEQ multiplex PCR assay. The multiplex PCR relied on a mix of 60 forward primers for TCR Vbeta segments and 13 reverse primers for TCR Jbeta segments. A multiplex PCR assay on genomic DNA amplified the CDR3 region of rearranged TCR beta genes. Amplified TCR beta libraries were sequenced as 87-base-pair reads on the Illumina HiSeq System. The paper's processing steps were these. Across the 670 or so repertoires, a later analysis counted approximately 83 million unique TCR beta chains, 9 million to 14 million of which were shared by at least two donors. To remove PCR and sequencing errors, raw reads were error-corrected and collapsed into unique sequences using a nearest-neighbor algorithm that merged closely related sequences. To assign V, D and J gene segments, CDR3 sequences were aligned to IMGT reference sequences. Each retained sequence needed at least a six-nucleotide match to both a V gene segment and a J gene segment. Rearrangements were classified as productive when the CDR3 lacked stop codons and remained in frame with V and J, and all other rearrangements were classified as non-productive. Following IMGT convention, CDR3 was defined as the stretch from the second conserved V-encoded cysteine up to the conserved J-encoded phenylalanine. The earlier analysis of about 610 of the donors excluded sequences that lacked an unambiguous match to a single V gene segment. In an earlier analysis of some 590 of the donors, a V segment was called functional when productive rearrangements were above 56.7%, and segregating when the standard deviation between donors exceeded 5%. A statistical classification framework was built to diagnose cytomegalovirus status from the catalog of TCR beta chain sequences. V and J gene assignment, in a later analysis, came from comparing TCR nucleotide sequences with IMGT/GENE-DB human TR gene sequences. Using the TCRdist pipeline, a later analysis assigned CDR3 sequences along with most-parsimonious VDJ recombination scenarios. A later analysis defined each TCR beta chain by its CDR3 amino acid sequence plus V-gene family, and excluded reads lacking a unique V-gene family. As a way to deal with suspected cross-contamination and a sequencing artifact, a later analysis dropped hundreds of nucleotide sequences that were highly shared and had low generation probability. For each public chain, a later analysis derived a clonal expansion index from normalized ranks of inferred template counts within each repertoire. In a later analysis, generation probabilities were computed using a VDJ recombination model fitted to out-of-frame rearrangements, and the results were checked against IGoR. Hypergeometric tests were used in a later analysis to score TCR-TCR, TCR-HLA and TCR-CMV co-occurrence, with a repertoire-size bias correction applied to the TCR pairs. In a later analysis, false discovery rates were estimated by permuting HLA or CMV assignments 20 times. In a later analysis, co-occurring TCRs were grouped using DBSCAN, and TCRdist sequence similarity was added for clustering within HLA-allele-positive subsets. Repertoires with fewer than 30,000 or more than 120,000 public chains, plus five repertoires with anomalous nucleotide sharing, were excluded from co-occurrence clustering. In TCRdb, the immuneACCESS table is reduced to in-frame sequences with V and J assigned. These tables do not hold every clone; where another copy was compared, an unresolved V gene accounts for under half, and the others remain unexplained. Clonal size and the V and J genes are those of that table, whereas D and trimming came from the DNA. The sample data list roughly 100,000 clones, and more than 60% of these were observed just once. 5.6% of the sample rests with the top ten.

The source is a male donor in good health and CMV-seronegative. The chain is made from TRBV6-5 and TRBJ2-3, and perhaps TRBD2 as D gene, on 6 matching bases. The sample was PBMCs. The CDR3 reads CASSYTAGFTDTQYF. The DNA reads TGTGCCAGCAGTTACACGGCGGGGTTCACAGATACGCAGTATTTT.